The 2 T cell receptor beta chains below all came from one sample that was sequenced in a study of T cell responses to AZD1222 COVID-19 vaccine. Only in-frame clones appear in the TCRdb table, and some are missing; sequencing was by immunoSEQ multiplex PCR. The table includes 95,000 to 100,000 clones, roughly 87% detected once. Sequencing used peripheral blood, obtained on day 0 of AZD1222 vaccination. These receptors all come from an adult in good health.

The gene calls are TRBV28 and TRBJ2-3, with TRBD2 matching 9 bases. Germline CDR1 reads MDHEN; CDR2 reads SYDVKM. With 5 bases clipped from V and 0 bases from J, the junction kept 0 bases outside the gene matches. The CDR3 has 14 amino acids. The CDR3 here is CASSLAGSTDTQYF. The DNA for the CDR3 is TGTGCCAGCAGTCTAGCGGGAAGCACAGATACGCAGTATTTT.

This clone was detected only once. This specimen includes other DNA sequences encoding the same CDR3. The chain carries TRBV5-1 and TRBJ2-1; a possible D gene is TRBD2 (5 bases). Trimming took off 2 bases at V and 4 bases at J, with 16 bases between the two ends. Germline values: CDR1 SGHRS, CDR2 YFSETQ. The CDR3 totals 16 residues. The CDR3 DNA reads as TGCGCCAGCAGCTTAACTCTAGCAGGCACATACAATGAGCAGTTCTTC. Its translation is CASSLTLAGTYNEQFF.